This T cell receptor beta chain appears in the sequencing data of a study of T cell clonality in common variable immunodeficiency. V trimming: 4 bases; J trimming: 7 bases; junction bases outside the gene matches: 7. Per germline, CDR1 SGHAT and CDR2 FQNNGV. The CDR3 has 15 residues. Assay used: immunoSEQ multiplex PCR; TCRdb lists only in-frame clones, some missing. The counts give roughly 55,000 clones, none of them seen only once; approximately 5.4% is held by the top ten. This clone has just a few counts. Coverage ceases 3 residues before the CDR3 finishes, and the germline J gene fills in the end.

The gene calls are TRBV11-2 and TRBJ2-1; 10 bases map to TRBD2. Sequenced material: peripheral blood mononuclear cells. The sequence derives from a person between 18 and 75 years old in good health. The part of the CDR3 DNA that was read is TGTGCCAGCAGCTCGAATATAGCGGGAGGTAATGAG. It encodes CASSSNIAGGNE. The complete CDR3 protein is CASSSNIAGGNEQFF.